A single sample is the source of the 24 T cell receptor beta chains below, sequenced in a study of Graves' ophthalmopathy and Graves' hyperthyroidism. The TCR beta CDR3 regions underwent amplification from RNA transcripts. Second-round multiplex PCR followed a first-round RT-PCR using HTBI primers. TCRdb reprocessed the multiplex PCR reads with MiXCR, giving one entry per CDR3 protein. The sample contains about 550,000 distinct CDR3 sequences, about two fifths of which appear only once. The sample taken for sequencing was peripheral blood or thyroid tissue (not recorded which). The receptors derive from an adult man with Graves' hyperthyroidism.

This clonotype showed up many times. The CDR3 coding sequence is TGCAGCGTTGAAAGGTCAGGGGGCGAGAACGAGCAGTACTTC. Residues: CSVERSGGENEQYF. The chain combines TRBV29-1 with TRBJ2-7; 8 nucleotides match TRBD1. This CDR3 region has 14 residues. In germline, CDR1 is SQVTM, CDR2 ANQGSEA. Losses at the gene ends were 2 bases for V and 5 bases for J; bases not matched to a gene: 8.

V is TRBV10-3 and J is TRBJ1-5, with TRBD1 matching over 9 bases. The CDR3 extends over 13 amino acids. With 10 bases clipped from V and 6 bases from J, the junction kept 7 bases outside the gene matches. CDR1 is ENHRY, CDR2 SYGVKD, per germline. CDR3 loop: CATRDREGQPQHF. For the CDR3, the DNA is TGTGCCACCAGGGACAGGGAGGGTCAGCCCCAGCATTTT.

This clonotype was found many times. The V gene is TRBV24-1, the J gene TRBJ1-5, with D perhaps matching TRBD1 (6 bases). This CDR3 has 17 residues. Germline lookup yields CDR1 KGHDR and CDR2 SFDVKD. Deletions cut 2 bases from V and 2 bases from J, with 15 bases between. The CDR3 region is CATSDSREGGGNQPQHF. In nucleotides, the CDR3 is TGTGCCACCAGTGATTCCAGAGAAGGGGGAGGCAATCAGCCCCAGCATTTT.

The genes are TRBV9 and TRBJ1-1; 8 bases are shared with TRBD1. Germline lookup yields CDR1 SGDLS and CDR2 YYNGEE. With 7 bases clipped from V and 1 base from J, the junction kept 12 bases outside the gene matches. This CDR3 spans 16 amino acids. In DNA form, the CDR3 reads TGTGCCAGCTCACCCTCGGCAGGGGGCACGAACACTGAAGCTTTCTTT. Amino acids: CASSPSAGGTNTEAFF.

This clonotype was detected many times. The CDR3 DNA sequence: TGTGCCAGCAGCACCGGACAGACTTTATCAAGTTCACCCCTCCACTTT. It codes for CASSTGQTLSSSPLHF. The rearrangement uses TRBV5-8 and TRBJ1-6, with TRBD1 as a possible D gene (6 bases). CDR3 length equals 16 residues. Germline CDR1 and CDR2: SGHTS and YDEGEE. The V and J ends lost 4 bases and 9 bases respectively, with 20 bases between them.

This clonotype was picked up many times. The chain links TRBV4-2 to TRBJ1-2; D uncertain. Per the germline V gene, CDR1 is LGHNA and CDR2 is YNFKEQ. The CDR3 is 14 amino acids. Trimming removed 1 base at V and 2 bases at J, with 8 bases between. The CDR3 loop is CASSQVRDNYGYTF. CDR3 DNA sequence: TGTGCCAGCAGCCAAGTGCGAGACAACTATGGCTACACCTTC.

This clonotype occurred many times. The chain uses TRBV24-1 and TRBJ1-2, with D unclear. V dropped 5 bases and J dropped 4 bases, with 10 bases sitting between them. CDR1 and CDR2 from the germline V gene are KGHDR and SFDVKD. The CDR3 has 13 amino acids. CDR3 nucleotides: TGTGCCACCAGTGCGGCCGGGAGCTATGGCTACACCTTC. The encoded protein is CATSAAGSYGYTF.

The table lists this clonotype with a few counts. The J gene is TRBJ2-2, the V gene TRBV7-8; weak D call: TRBD1 (5 bases). The V and J ends lost 3 bases and 5 bases respectively, with 13 bases between them. The CDR3 totals 15 residues. CDR1 is SGHVS and CDR2 is FQNEAQ in the germline V gene. The CDR3 loop is CASSLAGRVTGELFF. CDR3 nucleotides: TGTGCCAGCAGCTTGGCAGGCAGGGTAACCGGGGAGCTGTTTTTT.

This clonotype has just a few counts. This chain joins TRBV3-1 and TRBJ1-2, with TRBD1 as a possible D gene (5 bases). The germline V and J ends were trimmed by 0 bases and 0 bases, with 11 bases remaining between them. Germline V gene sequence: CDR1 LGHDT, CDR2 YNNKEL (reference sequence). CDR3 length: 16 amino acids. The CDR3 coding sequence is TGTGCCAGCAGCCAAGAATTTGCAGGGCCTAACTATGGCTACACCTTC. Translating it yields CASSQEFAGPNYGYTF.

This clonotype was found many times. This chain connects TRBV4-1 to TRBJ2-7; D perhaps matches TRBD1 (6 bases). This CDR3 is built from 16 residues. Trimming stripped 1 base from V and 6 bases from J, with 19 bases between. The germline V gene encodes CDR1 MGHRA and CDR2 YSYEKL. The CDR3 sequence: CASSQGFDRPFGEQYF. The CDR3, as DNA: TGCGCCAGCAGCCAAGGTTTCGACAGGCCATTTGGCGAGCAGTACTTC.

This clonotype was recorded a few times. As DNA, the CDR3 is TGCGCCAGCAGCCAGACCAGGACGGGAAACTTTAACTATGGCTACACCTTC. Encoded protein: CASSQTRTGNFNYGYTF. The chain joins TRBV4-1 to TRBJ1-2, with no clear D. Germline CDR1 is MGHRA and CDR2 is YSYEKL. V was pared by 3 bases and J by 1 base, with 18 bases between. The CDR3 has 17 amino acids.

This clonotype was detected ten times or more. The chain joins TRBV12-3 or TRBV12-4 to TRBJ1-4, with 7 bases fitting TRBD1. CDR3 length equals 14 residues. V was clipped by 3 bases and J by 7 bases; unmatched bases: 5. The CDR3 nucleotides are TGTGCCAGCAGTTTTAGTCAGGGGGGTGAAAAACTGTTTTTT. It translates to CASSFSQGGEKLFF.

At least ten counts were recorded for this clonotype. The gene calls are TRBV5-1 and TRBJ2-2; the match to TRBD2 covers 11 bases. There are 15 residues in the CDR3. J gave up 4 bases and V 4 bases, and 3 bases lay outside the gene matches. The V gene's germline CDR1 is SGHRS and CDR2 YFSETQ. This CDR3 reads CASSLSGRATGELFF. CDR3 coding DNA: TGCGCCAGCAGCCTTAGCGGGAGGGCCACCGGGGAGCTGTTTTTT.

This clonotype has a count of ten or more. The chain is built from TRBV7-9 and TRBJ2-6; D possibly corresponds to TRBD1 (6 bases). CDR3 length equals 19 residues. Germline CDR1 reads SEHNR; CDR2 reads FQNEAQ (reference sequence). Trimming stripped 4 bases from V and 0 bases from J, with 19 bases between. CDR3 sequence reads: CASSSEGHATLSGANVLTF. CDR3 sequence (DNA): TGTGCCAGCAGCTCCGAGGGACACGCAACCCTCTCTGGGGCCAACGTCCTGACTTTC.

A remark on this clonotype: One junction end disagrees with the germline gene, perhaps due to a read error. The chain employs TRBV5-1 and TRBJ1-5; D is unclear. The V gene's germline CDR1 is SGHRS and CDR2 YFSETQ. The CDR3 has 14 residues. The chain's CDR3 is CASSVDGPSQPQHF. CDR3 nucleotides: TGTGCCAGCAGCGTAGACGGCCCTAGTCAGCCCCAGCATTTT.

This clonotype was found once. The chain employs TRBV7-2 and TRBJ2-1; TRBD2 might be the D (6 bases). Germline lookup yields CDR1 SGHTA and CDR2 FQGNSA. V was trimmed by 4 bases and J by 12 bases, leaving 16 bases between them. The CDR3 runs 13 residues. DNA of the CDR3: TGTGCCAGCAGCTCCCTCCCGGGGGTTCGGCAGTTCTTC. Translating gives CASSSLPGVRQFF.

At least ten counts were recorded for this clonotype. The chain employs TRBV5-1 and TRBJ2-7; no clear D gene. The CDR3 is 13 residues long. Trimming cost V 2 bases and J 2 bases, with 8 bases left between them. Germline V gives CDR1 SGHRS, CDR2 YFSETQ. CDR3 in DNA: TGCGCCAGCAGCTTCCTGAATACCTACGAGCAGTACTTC. Encoded protein: CASSFLNTYEQYF.

V is TRBV24-1 and J is TRBJ2-3; D assignment may be TRBD1 or TRBD2 (5 bases each). The CDR3 length is 14 residues. Per germline, CDR1 KGHDR and CDR2 SFDVKD. The V end was cut by 9 bases, the J end by 8 bases, with 20 bases between. The CDR3 sequence: CATGADGTGGTQYF. The CDR3 nucleotides are TGTGCCACCGGAGCGGACGGTACTGGGGGTACGCAGTATTTT.

This clonotype was picked up many times. The chain combines TRBV10-2 with TRBJ1-2; TRBD1 matches at 7 bases. The germline gives CDR1 WSHSY, CDR2 SAAADI. CDR3 length: 13 residues. V shed 6 bases, J shed 5 bases, and the junction held 6 bases outside the gene matches. The CDR3 DNA is TGCGCCAGCAGCCAAGGACAGGATTATGGCTACACCTTC. Amino acids: CASSQGQDYGYTF.

This clonotype was observed at least ten times. This chain links TRBV10-3 with TRBJ2-7, with TRBD2 matching over 12 bases. This CDR3 comprises 15 residues. Trimming cost V 6 bases and J 5 bases; bases outside gene matches: 8. Looked up from germline, CDR1 is ENHRY and CDR2 is SYGVKD. This chain's CDR3 is CAIRVTSGSLDEQYF. The CDR3 DNA reads as TGTGCCATCAGAGTGACTAGCGGGAGTCTCGACGAGCAGTACTTC.

The chain joins TRBV5-1 to TRBJ2-5; TRBD2 matches at 9 bases. The DNA matches TRBJ2-3 better at its end, which makes the J call doubtful. Germline loops: CDR1 SGHRS, CDR2 YFSETQ. The CDR3 runs 15 residues. The chain's CDR3 is CASSLGTSLTDTQYF. As DNA, the CDR3 is TGCGCCAGCAGCTTAGGGACTAGCCTCACAGATACGCAGTATTTT.

This clonotype showed up many times. The J gene is TRBJ2-7, the V gene TRBV29-1; 12 bases match TRBD2. In germline, CDR1 is SQVTM, CDR2 ANQGSEA. The CDR3 loop spans 15 amino acids. V lost 6 bases, J lost 3 bases, and 9 bases stayed unmatched. The CDR3 DNA sequence: TGCAGCGTGCACTTACTAGCGGGGGGCCTCTACGAGCAGTACTTC. Translating gives CSVHLLAGGLYEQYF.

A note on this clonotype: With a much larger clone just one base away, this may be a read error. The CDR3 ends on some other residue instead of the conserved phenylalanine or tryptophan, so this is likely a read error. The rearrangement uses TRBV29-1 and TRBJ2-2, with D possibly being TRBD1 or TRBD2 (6 bases each). V shed 4 bases and J shed 6 bases, with 18 bases lying between them. CDR3 length: 15 residues. From germline, CDR1 is SQVTM and CDR2 ANQGSEA. The CDR3 spells CSVVAGGASSGELFI. The CDR3 coding sequence is TGCAGCGTTGTGGCCGGGGGCGCCTCCTCCGGGGAGCTGTTTATT.

This clonotype was detected many times. The rearrangement links TRBV19 to TRBJ2-7; D is unresolved. This CDR3 is 12 amino acids long. Per germline, CDR1 LNHDA and CDR2 SQIVND (reference sequence). Trimming stripped 3 bases from V and 3 bases from J, with 6 bases between. CDR3 in amino acids: CASSMGYYEQYF. CDR3 sequence (DNA): TGTGCCAGTAGTATGGGTTACTACGAGCAGTACTTC.